This is a list of T cell receptor beta chains from one sample in a study of blood T cell repertoires in COVID-19. Produced via immunoSEQ multiplex PCR; TCRdb's table is partial and in-frame only. The sample lists fewer than 350,000 clones; 88% were seen once. The sequenced sample was peripheral blood. Receptors originate from a man between 18 and 29 years old with active or convalescent COVID-19. The CDR3 runs from the conserved cysteine through the conserved F or W. Each record gives: clone size, V gene, D gene, J gene, CDR3 DNA, CDR3 protein. A D gene is named only where the DNA matches it firmly. Rows may omit the clone size; those that give it use once, few, many or a size class.

size: .; V: TRBV5-1; D: TRBD2; J: TRBJ2-2; DNA: TGCGCCAGCAGCTTTAGCGGGACGGCCGGGGAGCTGTTTTTT; CDR3: CASSFSGTAGELFF
size: .; V: TRBV3-1/TRBV3-2; D: TRBD2; J: TRBJ2-3; DNA: TGTGCCAGCAGCCCGCGCGGGGGGACCACCTATCGCACAGATACGCAGTATTTT; CDR3: CASSPRGGTTYRTDTQYF
size: .; V: TRBV2; D: TRBD1; J: TRBJ1-2; DNA: TGTGCCAGCAACAGGGGGCCGAACTATGGCTACACCTTC; CDR3: CASNRGPNYGYTF
size: once; V: TRBV11-2; D: .; J: TRBJ2-1; DNA: TGTGCCAGCAGCTCGGTGGGGGGGCAAGATGAGCAGTTCTTC; CDR3: CASSSVGGQDEQFF
size: .; V: TRBV5-1; D: .; J: TRBJ1-3; DNA: TGCGCCAGCAGCTGGACAGCCAGTAACTCTGGAAACACCATATATTTT; CDR3: CASSWTASNSGNTIYF
size: .; V: TRBV5-1; D: TRBD2; J: TRBJ2-5; DNA: TGCGCCAGCAGCTTCGGGGGGACCGCCCAAGAGACCCAGTACTTC; CDR3: CASSFGGTAQETQYF
size: .; V: TRBV5-1; D: TRBD2; J: TRBJ2-3; DNA: TGCGCCAGCAGCTTGGGAGTAGCGGGTACAGATACGCAGTATTTT; CDR3: CASSLGVAGTDTQYF
size: .; V: TRBV7-3; D: TRBD1; J: TRBJ1-1; DNA: TGTGCCAGCAGCCCAACAGGGGGGAAAGCTTTCTTT; CDR3: CASSPTGGKAFF
size: .; V: TRBV11-3; D: .; J: TRBJ1-3; DNA: TGTGCCAGCAGCGCGGCCTCTGGAAACACCATATATTTT; CDR3: CASSAASGNTIYF
size: .; V: TRBV13; D: TRBD1; J: TRBJ1-1; DNA: TGTGCCAGCAGCTTCTCATCGGACAGGGAGATGGACACTGAAGCTTTCTTT; CDR3: CASSFSSDREMDTEAFF
size: once; V: TRBV18; D: TRBD2; J: TRBJ2-3; DNA: TGTGCCAGCTCACGGCAGGGACTAGCGGATGGCAAGTATTTT; CDR3: CASSRQGLADGKYF
size: .; V: TRBV5-1; D: .; J: TRBJ1-4; DNA: TGCGCCAGCAGGGTATATGGGGGGAATGAAAAACTGTTTTTT; CDR3: CASRVYGGNEKLFF
size: .; V: TRBV19; D: TRBD1; J: TRBJ1-5; DNA: TGTGCCAGTAGCGGGACAGTTTACAATCAGCCCCAGCATTTT; CDR3: CASSGTVYNQPQHF
size: .; V: TRBV10-2; D: .; J: TRBJ2-7; DNA: TGCGCCAGCAGTGAGGGCGGCAGTGGCTACGAGCAGTACTTC; CDR3: CASSEGGSGYEQYF
size: .; V: TRBV5-1; D: TRBD1; J: TRBJ1-2; DNA: TGCGCCAGCAGCCCGGACAGGGGTGGCTACACCTTC; CDR3: CASSPDRGGYTF
size: .; V: TRBV2; D: .; J: TRBJ2-1; DNA: TGTGCCAGCCAGGTGGTCCAGGGTGGGCAGTTCTTC; CDR3: CASQVVQGGQFF
size: .; V: TRBV6-2/TRBV6-3; D: .; J: TRBJ2-5; DNA: TGTGCCAGCAGTTCCAGGGGGGCCGGCGCAGAGACCCAGTACTTC; CDR3: CASSSRGAGAETQYF
size: .; V: TRBV10-3; D: TRBD1; J: TRBJ2-3; DNA: TGTGCCATCAGGTTTCGGGACAGGGAGGGGACAGATACGCAGTATTTT; CDR3: CAIRFRDREGTDTQYF
size: .; V: TRBV5-1; D: TRBD1; J: TRBJ2-3; DNA: TGCGCCAGCAGCTTTGATTTGGACAGGGGGGAGCGTAGAGATACGCAGTATTTT; CDR3: CASSFDLDRGERRDTQYF
size: .; V: TRBV4-2; D: .; J: TRBJ1-2; DNA: TGTGCCAGCAGCCAAGAATGGGCTGGCTACACCTTC; CDR3: CASSQEWAGYTF
size: .; V: TRBV7-8; D: TRBD1; J: TRBJ1-3; DNA: TGTGCCAGCAGCTTGTCCGACAGGGGGCTCGGAAACACCATATATTTT; CDR3: CASSLSDRGLGNTIYF
size: once; V: TRBV9; D: TRBD1; J: TRBJ1-4; DNA: TGTGCCAGCAGCGTATCTGGGACAGGCCTTAATGAAAAACTGTTTTTT; CDR3: CASSVSGTGLNEKLFF
size: .; V: TRBV7-9; D: TRBD2; J: TRBJ2-3; DNA: TGTGCCAGCAGCTTCCTAGCGGGGAGCACAGATACGCAGTATTTT; CDR3: CASSFLAGSTDTQYF
size: .; V: TRBV3-1/TRBV3-2; D: .; J: TRBJ1-1; DNA: TGTGCCAGCAGCCAAGAGGACAGCCTGAACACTGAAGCTTTCTTT; CDR3: CASSQEDSLNTEAFF
size: .; V: TRBV12-5; D: .; J: TRBJ1-5; DNA: TGTGCTAGTGGTTTGTTGGGGGGTCAGCCCCAGCATTTT; CDR3: CASGLLGGQPQHF
size: .; V: TRBV7-9; D: TRBD1; J: TRBJ2-1; DNA: TGTGCCAGCAGCTTAGGGGACAGGGGTAATGAGCAGTTCTTC; CDR3: CASSLGDRGNEQFF
size: .; V: TRBV19; D: TRBD1; J: TRBJ2-7; DNA: TGTGCCAGTAGGGTGACAGGGGGTTCCTACGAGCAGTACTTC; CDR3: CASRVTGGSYEQYF
size: .; V: TRBV7-3; D: TRBD2; J: TRBJ2-1; DNA: TGTGCCAGCAGCTTTGCGGGGGGAGGCAATGAGCAGTTCTTC; CDR3: CASSFAGGGNEQFF
size: .; V: TRBV2; D: .; J: TRBJ1-1; DNA: TGTGCCAGCAGTGGGTTCCTACTACGTAAACACGTTTTGAGTTTTCGAGCTTTCTTT; CDR3: CASSGFLLRKHVLSFRAFF
size: .; V: TRBV6-5; D: TRBD2; J: TRBJ2-1; DNA: TGTGCCAGCAGTAGGACTAGCGGGGGACCACAGTTCTTC; CDR3: CASSRTSGGPQFF
size: once; V: TRBV18; D: TRBD2; J: TRBJ2-5; DNA: TGTGCCAGCTCACCACCGGGACTAGCGGGGGCCAAAGAGACCCAGTACTTC; CDR3: CASSPPGLAGAKETQYF
size: .; V: TRBV6-1; D: TRBD2; J: TRBJ2-5; DNA: TGTGCCAGCAGTGCTGGGACTAGCGGGAGACAAGAGACCCAGTACTTC; CDR3: CASSAGTSGRQETQYF
size: .; V: TRBV5-1; D: TRBD1; J: TRBJ1-2; DNA: TGCGCCAGCAGCTCCGGGACAGGGCGCTATGGCTACACCTTC; CDR3: CASSSGTGRYGYTF
size: .; V: TRBV5-4; D: TRBD1; J: TRBJ1-1; DNA: TGTGCCAGCAGCCAGGGACAGGGCAAACCGAACACTGAAGCTTTCTTT; CDR3: CASSQGQGKPNTEAFF
size: .; V: TRBV9; D: .; J: TRBJ1-6; DNA: TGTGCCAGCAGCGTAGGAACAGGCTATAATTCACCCCTCCACTTT; CDR3: CASSVGTGYNSPLHF
size: .; V: TRBV5-1; D: .; J: TRBJ2-2; DNA: TGCGCCAGCAGCCTTGGAACGGGACACTTGAACACCGGGGAGCTGTTTTTT; CDR3: CASSLGTGHLNTGELFF
size: .; V: TRBV25-1; D: TRBD1; J: TRBJ2-7; DNA: TGTGCCAGCAGTGGGACAGGTGTTACCTACGAGCAGTACTTC; CDR3: CASSGTGVTYEQYF
size: .; V: TRBV6-5; D: .; J: TRBJ1-2; DNA: TGTGCCAGCAGTCCCAGAAGATTGGGCTACACCTTC; CDR3: CASSPRRLGYTF
size: .; V: TRBV7-9; D: .; J: TRBJ1-5; DNA: TGTGCCAGCAGCTCTCTCAGGGGCCCCAATCAGCCCCAGCATTTT; CDR3: CASSSLRGPNQPQHF
size: .; V: TRBV4-1; D: TRBD2; J: TRBJ2-3; DNA: TGCGCCAGCAGCCTAAGATCGGGGGGGCCTACAGATACGCAGTATTTT; CDR3: CASSLRSGGPTDTQYF
size: .; V: TRBV24-1; D: .; J: TRBJ2-1; DNA: TGTGCCACCAGTTTCCAGAATGAGCAGTTCTTC; CDR3: CATSFQNEQFF
size: .; V: TRBV15; D: .; J: TRBJ1-5; DNA: TGTGCCACCGGGCTTAGAGGGTTCAATCAGCCCCAGCATTTT; CDR3: CATGLRGFNQPQHF
size: .; V: TRBV12-3/TRBV12-4; D: .; J: TRBJ1-2; DNA: TGTGCCAGCAGTTTGAGGCAAAGTTATGGCTACACCTTC; CDR3: CASSLRQSYGYTF
size: .; V: TRBV5-8; D: .; J: TRBJ2-5; DNA: TGTGCCAGCAGCTTGTACCCCGCCGGGACCCAGTACTTC; CDR3: CASSLYPAGTQYF
size: .; V: TRBV27; D: TRBD1; J: TRBJ2-2; DNA: TGTGCCGCCGGGACAGGGGGGATCACCGGGGAGCTGTTTTTT; CDR3: CAAGTGGITGELFF
size: .; V: TRBV7-9; D: .; J: TRBJ2-2; DNA: TGTGCCAGCAGCCTTGCTGGCAGCACCGGGGAGCTGTTTTTT; CDR3: CASSLAGSTGELFF
size: .; V: TRBV6-5; D: .; J: TRBJ2-3; DNA: TGTGCCAGCATCGCACGGGGGACCGAACGGGATACGCAGTATTTT; CDR3: CASIARGTERDTQYF
size: .; V: TRBV18; D: .; J: TRBJ2-5; DNA: TGTGCCAGCTCGCCTAGCAGTTGGGAGACCCAGTACTTC; CDR3: CASSPSSWETQYF
size: .; V: TRBV7-2; D: .; J: TRBJ1-1; DNA: TGTGCCAGCAGCTTCTCGCGGGGGGGCACTGAAGCTTTCTTT; CDR3: CASSFSRGGTEAFF
size: .; V: TRBV19; D: .; J: TRBJ1-1; DNA: TGTGCCAGTACAGGGGCGGGGGTGAACACTGAAGCTTTCTTT; CDR3: CASTGAGVNTEAFF
size: .; V: TRBV2; D: TRBD1; J: TRBJ1-2; DNA: TGTGCCAGCAGGGGATTGACAGGGGCGGCGCATGGCTACACCTTC; CDR3: CASRGLTGAAHGYTF
size: .; V: TRBV6-1; D: TRBD2; J: TRBJ2-1; DNA: TGTGCCAGCAGTGCCTGGACTAGCGGGGGGGCCAGGGATGAGCAGTTCTTC; CDR3: CASSAWTSGGARDEQFF
size: .; V: TRBV29-1; D: .; J: TRBJ2-3; DNA: TGCAGCGTCGACGCGGATAGCACAGATACGCAGTATTTT; CDR3: CSVDADSTDTQYF
size: few; V: TRBV3-1/TRBV3-2; D: TRBD1; J: TRBJ1-2; DNA: TGTGCCAGCAGCCACCCCGGACAGGGGCGCGGCAACTATGGCTACACCTTC; CDR3: CASSHPGQGRGNYGYTF